This TCR beta chain was sequenced for a study of T-cell reconstitution after alpha-beta-depleted transplantation in children. There are 15 residues in the CDR3. J lost 4 bases, V lost 5 bases, and 6 bases had no gene match. In germline, CDR1 is SGHVS, CDR2 FQNEAQ. This clonotype was found once. A library of TCRbeta sequences, prepared with unique molecular identifiers, was generated. TCRdb re-derived calls from the PCR reads in MiXCR, one entry per CDR3 protein. The sample gives more than 40,000 distinct CDR3 sequences, about 50% of which show up once; roughly two fifths is in the top ten. The material sequenced was peripheral blood, taken before TCRalphabeta/CD19-depleted stem cell transplant. The receptor's source is a boy under two years old with SCID, due to receive a stem cell transplant. The chain couples TRBV7-8 to TRBJ1-3, with 9 bases identical to TRBD1. CDR3 DNA sequence: TGTGCCAGCAGCCCAGGGACAGGGAAAGGAAACACCATATATTTT. The encoded protein is CASSPGTGKGNTIYF.